The T cell receptor beta chain under discussion was sequenced for a study of technical replicates of blood from several donors. The protocol was immunoSEQ multiplex PCR, while the TCRdb copy is restricted to in-frame clones and leaves out a portion. The data show about 72,000 clones, roughly 92% seen once. The V and J ends lost 3 bases and 4 bases, in that order; junction bases with no gene match: 7. Germline lookup yields CDR1 MDHEN and CDR2 SYDVKM. There are 15 residues in the CDR3. This chain joins TRBV28 and TRBJ2-7; 9 nucleotides agree with TRBD2. The sample consisted of T cells isolated from PBMCs. This sequence was found in a human donor in good health. The CDR3 here is CASSFLTSGAYEQYF. CDR3 nucleotides: TGTGCCAGCAGTTTTTTGACTAGCGGAGCTTACGAGCAGTACTTC.